This entry lists 7 T cell receptor beta chains sequenced from one sample in a study of T cells in Graves' hyperthyroidism and ophthalmopathy. Authors of the study amplified TCR beta CDR3 regions from RNA transcripts. An initial round of RT-PCR targeting the TCR CDR3 relied on the HTBI primer set. MiXCR, applied by TCRdb to the multiplex PCR reads, yields one record per CDR3 protein. This table has hundreds of thousands of distinct CDR3 sequences, around 39% appearing once. The sample was blood. The receptors were gathered from a man younger than 35 with Graves' hyperthyroidism.

This clonotype was detected a few times. This may stem from a read error, because a much larger clone lies one nucleotide away. The CDR3 DNA reads TGCAGCGTTGTCGTTTTGGGGCGGAAGACCCAGTACTTC. This encodes CSVVVLGRKTQYF. This sequence joins TRBV29-1 and TRBJ2-5; tentative D call: TRBD1 (5 bases). Trimming cost V 4 bases and J 6 bases, with 15 bases left between them. CDR3 size: 13 residues. CDR1 and CDR2 (germline): SQVTM, ANQGSEA. Complete variable domain (other parts from reference TRBV29-1 and TRBJ2-5): SAVISQKPSRDICQRGTSLTIQCQVDSQVTMMFWYRQQPGQSLTLIATANQGSEATYESGFVIDKFPISRPNLTFSTLTVSNMSPEDSSIYLCSVVVLGRKTQYFGPGTRLLVL.

The sample holds a few counts of this clonotype. One junction end disagrees with the germline gene, perhaps due to a read error. The rearrangement joins TRBV5-1 to TRBJ1-1; D uncertain. Germline loops: CDR1 SGHRS, CDR2 YFSETQ. The CDR3 runs 16 residues. In DNA form, the CDR3 reads TGTGCCAGCAGCCGGACGGCCTTAGGATTGAACACTGAAGCTTTCTTT. Protein sequence: CASSRTALGLNTEAFF.

This chain connects TRBV20-1 to TRBJ1-6; 7 bases are shared with TRBD1. V was pared by 4 bases and J by 13 bases, with 10 bases of the junction left unmatched. This CDR3 has 13 residues. Germline V lookup: CDR1 DFQATT, CDR2 SNEGSKA (reference sequence). The CDR3 sequence is CSAIATGYDPLHF. The DNA of the CDR3 is TGCAGTGCTATAGCGACAGGGTATGATCCCCTCCACTTT.

This clonotype has more than one count but fewer than ten. The chain recombines TRBV19 with TRBJ1-4, with D unclear. CDR1 is LNHDA and CDR2 is SQIVND in the germline V gene (reference sequence). This CDR3 comprises 15 residues. The V gene lost 5 bases and the J gene lost 5 bases, with 15 bases spanning the gap. Written as DNA, the CDR3 is TGTGCCAGTAGTCCTCGACATGGGAGGAATGAAAAACTGTTTTTT. The encoded protein is CASSPRHGRNEKLFF.

The gene calls are TRBV25-1 and TRBJ1-2, with TRBD1 as a possible D gene (6 bases). V gave up 8 bases and J gave up 6 bases, with 22 bases separating them. This CDR3 spans 15 amino acids. CDR1 MGHDK and CDR2 SYGVNS come from the germline V gene. The DNA for the CDR3 is TGTGCCAGCGTTATGGGGGGCGCGGACGAAGATGGCTACACCTTC. Protein sequence: CASVMGGADEDGYTF.

In its sample, this clonotype was seen a few times. The V call is TRBV9, the J call TRBJ1-4, with TRBD1 as a possible D gene (5 bases). Germline values: CDR1 SGDLS, CDR2 YYNGEE. The CDR3 extends over 15 amino acids. The V and J ends lost 4 bases and 8 bases respectively, with 18 bases between them. As DNA, the CDR3 is TGTGCCAGCAGCCAAGATCACAGGTATAAGGAAAAACTGTTTTTT. This sequence encodes CASSQDHRYKEKLFF.

V gene TRBV7-9 combines with J gene TRBJ1-1, with D possibly being TRBD1 (5 bases). V was trimmed by 8 bases and J by 3 bases, leaving 22 bases between them. The CDR3 has 16 residues. Germline values: CDR1 SEHNR, CDR2 FQNEAQ (reference sequence). Here the CDR3 reads CASREGVPGGYTEAFF. The CDR3 DNA reads TGTGCCAGCCGGGAAGGAGTCCCGGGGGGGTACACTGAAGCTTTCTTT.